The entry below gives a single TCR beta chain sequence along with its context. This clone was recorded a few times. The clone's antigen remains unknown. There are no base qualities to consult, and no much larger clone falls within one base. Deletion took 4 bases off V and 4 bases off J, with a span of 14 bases between the germline ends. The germline V gene yields SGDLS for CDR1 and YYNGEE for CDR2. From cysteine to phenylalanine, the CDR3 is 14 amino acids long. Only the CDR3 portion is preserved as DNA: 42 bases, with reading frame beginning at the first base. The library was prepared using the immunoSEQ multiplex PCR assay. For the multiplex PCR, a mixture combining 60 forward primers for TCR Vbeta segments and 13 reverse primers for TCR Jbeta segments was used. The CDR3 region of rearranged TCR beta genes was amplified from genomic DNA with a multiplex PCR assay. Amplified TCR beta libraries were sequenced as 87-base-pair reads on the Illumina HiSeq System. The study's processing was this. A later analysis counted tens of millions of unique TCR beta chains across the 666 repertoires, and some 11 million of these chains were shared by at least two donors. To remove PCR and sequencing errors, raw reads were error-corrected and collapsed into unique sequences using a nearest-neighbor algorithm that merged closely related sequences. V, D and J gene segments were assigned by aligning CDR3 sequences to IMGT reference sequences. For a sequence to be retained, a match of at least six nucleotides to both a V gene segment and a J gene segment was required. Rearrangements were classified as productive when the CDR3 lacked stop codons and remained in frame with V and J, and all other rearrangements were classified as non-productive. Following IMGT convention, CDR3 was defined as the stretch from the second conserved V-encoded cysteine up to the conserved J-encoded phenylalanine. The earlier analysis of about 640 of the donors excluded any sequence lacking an unambiguous match to a single V gene segment. An earlier analysis of 550 to 650 of the donors classified V segments as functional when productive rearrangements were above 56.7% and as segregating when the standard deviation between donors was above 5%. A statistical classification framework was developed to diagnose cytomegalovirus status using the catalog of TCR beta chain sequences. In a later analysis, TCR nucleotide sequences were compared against IMGT/GENE-DB human TR gene sequences so that V and J genes could be assigned. A later analysis assigned CDR3 sequences and most-parsimonious VDJ recombination scenarios with the TCRdist pipeline. A later analysis defined each TCR beta chain by its CDR3 amino acid sequence plus V-gene family, and excluded reads lacking a unique V-gene family. A later analysis removed 550 to 650 highly shared, low-generation-probability nucleotide sequences to deal with suspected cross-contamination and a sequencing artifact. For each public chain, a later analysis derived a clonal expansion index from normalized ranks of inferred template counts within each repertoire. In a later analysis, generation probabilities were computed with a VDJ recombination model fitted to out-of-frame rearrangements, and the resulting probabilities were checked against IGoR. In a later analysis, TCR-TCR, TCR-HLA and TCR-CMV co-occurrence was scored with hypergeometric tests, and a repertoire-size bias correction was applied to TCR pairs. False discovery rates were estimated in a later analysis by permuting HLA or CMV assignments 20 times. In a later analysis, co-occurring TCRs were grouped using DBSCAN, with TCRdist sequence similarity added in when clustering inside HLA-allele-positive subsets. Co-occurrence clustering excluded repertoires with fewer than 30,000 or more than 120,000 public chains, plus five with anomalous nucleotide sharing. TCRdb provides this immuneACCESS table in a form limited to in-frame rearrangements. Some clones are lacking; in checked studies, under half of them reflect an unresolved V gene, and why the rest are absent is not known. V and J calls plus clone size are reproduced from that table; the DNA served to infer D and trimming. A total of about 160,000 clones appear in this sample, 75% to 85% of them only once. The ten largest clones represent about 10% of the sample.

In total, approximately 610 healthy bone marrow donors made up the cohort. All cohort members were sampled while nominally healthy, although unrecorded immune exposures were likely present. The donor was CMV seropositive and belonged to the group of over 250 seropositive cohort members. A peripheral blood sample was collected from each donor, and TCR beta sequencing was performed on peripheral blood mononuclear cells. Genomic DNA was extracted from the blood cell samples with the Qiagen DNeasy Blood Extraction Kit. The source of the sample is a study of cytomegalovirus exposure and HLA in healthy donors (dated by TCRdb to about 2017). In terms of the full investigation: An earlier analysis of roughly 500 of the donors reported about 300 Gb of sequence data and 95 million to 140 million unique TCR beta sequences obtained from about 179 million T cells. All discovery cohort repertoires had been generated on a single sequencing platform. A later genetic analysis took genome-wide SNP genotypes for about 60% of the roughly 670 donors and used that subset as a discovery cohort. Among roughly 370 genotyped donors of the cohort, an average of approximately 240,000 unique TCR beta nucleotide sequences were sequenced per donor, roughly 18% of them non-productive. Because of strong linkage in the cohort, roughly 5 DR-DQ haplotypes were treated as single units for association and clustering. To study patterns of TCR occurrence, a later analysis re-analyzed previously published TCR beta repertoires from several hundred donors and added high-resolution HLA genotyping. An earlier analysis of some 500 of the donors applied high-throughput TCR beta sequencing to assess whether each TCR beta V gene segment acted as functional or pseudogenic. To predict cytomegalovirus infection status, the study combined high-throughput TCR immunosequencing, statistical association of individual TCRs with disease status, and machine learning. Donor age, sex, ethnicity and CMV serostatus were compiled together with the repertoire data. The T cell repertoires of around 670 subjects were profiled by immunosequencing and related to cytomegalovirus serostatus. The number of donors typed differed by locus, with roughly 629-640 for A, B, C, DRB1 and DQB1, roughly 520 for DQA1, about 610 for DPA1, and some 440 for DPB1. Class I and class II HLA loci were covered by the typing at four-digit resolution. Rather than using new phenotypic data, the later analysis identified candidate immune exposures from TCR beta sequences and from how often those sequences occurred across donors. Among the roughly 390 genotyped donors, 75% to 90% belonged to the genetic ancestry cluster associated with self-reported Caucasian donors. The study aimed to test whether signatures of past pathogen exposure could be identified by cataloging public T cell receptors. A separate validation cohort of 90 to 150 different subjects was used in addition to the roughly 640-subject first cohort. An early release that covered 640 HLA-typed donors contained approximately 300 gigabases of sequencing data and some 87 million unique TCR sequences.

Study-wide conclusions, independent of this receptor: In a later analysis, HLA-associated TCR beta chains were found to be more clonally expanded and to have lower generation probabilities than equally common non-associated chains. A further reported finding was that TCR beta sequences accurately predicted the HLA-A and HLA-B alleles for most subjects in the first cohort. In this cohort, only TCR beta chains were sequenced, and detectable features were limited by the absence of alpha or paired-chain data. Most TCR sequences were observed very rarely across donors, whereas some public TCRs were present in many individuals. CMV serostatus was the only immune exposure information available for the cohort. A later analysis associated about 17,000 TCR beta sequences with specific HLA alleles at a false discovery rate of 0.05. Correlated functional status among segregating V segments might reflect linkage disequilibrium, but an unknown experimental factor could not be ruled out. According to a later genetic analysis, donors in an Asian-associated ancestry cluster had fewer N-insertions in productive TCRs than the approximately 700-donor mean. Roughly uniform sequencing depth across donors was assumed in presence/absence analyses, although this assumption may not hold. A later analysis reported that several top co-occurrence clusters appeared linked to parvovirus B19, influenza, CMV and Epstein-Barr virus. Because counts were too low, seventeen rarely observed V segments, including chromosome 9 orphons, were excluded from the earlier analysis of around 590 of the donors. The classifier was reported to diagnose cytomegalovirus status with high specificity and sensitivity in both the original and validation cohorts. Because some donors lacked HLA typing at each locus, the association tests relied only on the typed subset. A cluster of highly shared sequence variants was judged likely to be a technical artifact of the sequencing pipeline. According to the authors, the approach could potentially be generalized to other disease states and immunological phenotypes. In an earlier analysis of around 600 of the donors, most TCR beta V segments were observed in productive rearrangements about 87% or about 30% of the time, broadly matching IMGT annotations. Three of the identified cytomegalovirus-associated TCR beta chains were confirmed in vitro to be specific for cytomegalovirus antigens. In the study, 150 to 200 TCR beta chains were listed as associated with cytomegalovirus. Some IMGT-functional V segments, including TRBV6-2 and TRBV6-3, could not be told apart with the 87-base-pair reads, so those segments were excluded. According to a later analysis, TCR association rates differed among HLA loci, with DRB1 alleles showing the most associated TCRs and HLA-C alleles showing the fewest. An association between a missense DCLRE1C variant and V-gene and J-gene trimming of TCR beta chains was found in a later genetic analysis and replicated in an independent cohort. In a later analysis, most CMV-associated TCR beta chains were found to appear HLA-restricted, with HLA associations seemingly driven largely by CMV exposure. Strong co-occurrence of HLA alleles, especially DR and DQ, made assigning TCR associations to individual alleles difficult.

This receptor was identified in a man aged 45-65 years in good health and CMV-seropositive. The sample was PBMCs. The rearranged chain carries TRBV9 and TRBJ1-1, and the D gene may be TRBD1, 6 bases matching. The encoded CDR3 is CASSPGGRATEAFF. The bases read TGTGCCAGCAGCCCGGGGGGCAGGGCCACTGAAGCTTTCTTT.